Given below is one T cell receptor beta chain in context. Its specificity is unknown. The sample originates from a study of human T cells and chemical hapten exposure. For the study at large: Upper back patch tests used 0.01% DPC, scored after 6 days.

The ends lost 0 bases at V and 4 bases at J; junction bases unmatched: 4. CDR3 size: 14 residues. From germline, CDR1 is SGHNT and CDR2 YYREEE (reference sequence). Notes on the study in general: Each of the donors had alopecia, so their immune responses may not resemble those of healthy people.

The time point is: patch test 1, 2 weeks after DPC sensitization. The treatment was: therapeutic diphenylcyclopropenone sensitization with weekly scalp DPC. Every donor had alopecia and was 18 to 70 years old; all were suitable for DPC. TCRdb reanalysed the RACE reads using MiXCR and keeps one entry per CDR3 protein. This table holds 150,000 to 200,000 distinct CDR3 sequences, approximately 15% found once. The chain carries TRBV5-4 and TRBJ2-7, with 7 positions matching TRBD1. Here the sequenced sample was whole blood, taken in connection with sensitization to the hapten diphenylcyclopropenone (DPC). The TCR comes from a woman aged 25 to 39 with alopecia areata. Some clones in this sample may be carry-over from other donors' samples. The CDR3 DNA follows: TGTGCCAGCAGCTTGGTTGGACAGGTGTACGAGCAGTACTTC. This codes for CASSLVGQVYEQYF.